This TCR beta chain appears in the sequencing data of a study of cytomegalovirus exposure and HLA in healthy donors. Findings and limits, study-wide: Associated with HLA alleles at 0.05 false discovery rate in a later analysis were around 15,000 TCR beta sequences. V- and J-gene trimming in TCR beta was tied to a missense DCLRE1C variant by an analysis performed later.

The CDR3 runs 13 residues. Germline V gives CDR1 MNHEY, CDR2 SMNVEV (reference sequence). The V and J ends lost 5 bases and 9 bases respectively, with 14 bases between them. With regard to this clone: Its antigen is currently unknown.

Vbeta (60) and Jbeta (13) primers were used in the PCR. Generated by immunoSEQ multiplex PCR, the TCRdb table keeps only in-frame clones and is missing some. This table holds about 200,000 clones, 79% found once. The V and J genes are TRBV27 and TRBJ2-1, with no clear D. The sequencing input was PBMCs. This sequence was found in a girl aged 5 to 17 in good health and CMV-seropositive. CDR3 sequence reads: CASSIPTRVEQFF. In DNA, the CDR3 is TGTGCCAGCAGTATACCCACCCGGGTTGAGCAGTTCTTC.